Shown below are 18 T cell receptor beta chains from a single sample sequenced in a study of blood T cell repertoires in COVID-19. TCRdb's table, derived via immunoSEQ multiplex PCR, lists solely in-frame clones and lacks some. The sample yields some 88,000 clones, more than 75% seen once. Sequenced input: peripheral blood. The receptor source for this set is a woman in her 70s with acute or convalescent COVID-19.

This chain uses TRBV29-1 with TRBJ2-1; no definite D call. Trimming took off 3 bases at V and 0 bases at J, with 9 bases between the two ends. Germline loops: CDR1 SQVTM, CDR2 ANQGSEA. CDR3 length: 14 amino acids. The CDR3 sequence is CSVEETVSYNEQFF. CDR3 bases: TGCAGCGTTGAGGAGACTGTCTCCTACAATGAGCAGTTCTTC.

This sequence joins TRBV27 and TRBJ2-2, with 9 bases matching TRBD1. Germline values: CDR1 MNHEY, CDR2 SMNVEV (reference sequence). This CDR3 comprises 18 residues. The J segment lost 4 bases and the V segment lost 8 bases, leaving 17 bases of the junction unmatched. CDR3 DNA: TGTGCCAGCTTTCGCGGGACAGGGAAGTTCGAAGGCACCGGGGAGCTGTTTTTT. This gives the protein CASFRGTGKFEGTGELFF.

V gene TRBV13 combines with J gene TRBJ2-5, with TRBD1 matching over 12 bases. CDR3 length: 16 amino acids. The germline V gene encodes CDR1 PRHDT and CDR2 FYEKMQ (reference sequence). J gave up 7 bases and V 3 bases, and 9 bases lay outside the gene matches. Here the CDR3 reads CASSLGTGGAGGTQYF. DNA for the CDR3: TGTGCCAGCAGCTTGGGGACAGGGGGCGCCGGGGGGACCCAGTACTTC.

The genes are TRBV15 and TRBJ1-5, with 7 nucleotides matching TRBD1. The germline gives CDR1 LNHNV, CDR2 YYDKDF (reference sequence). This CDR3 has 15 amino acids. Trimming at V came to 0 bases and at J to 4 bases, leaving 3 bases not matched to a gene. The DNA for the CDR3 is TGTGCCACCAGCAGAGATGGGACAGAAAATCAGCCCCAGCATTTT. It encodes CATSRDGTENQPQHF.

V usage is TRBV10-2 and J usage is TRBJ1-3; the match to TRBD1 covers 7 bases. The CDR3 runs to 14 residues. V lost 4 bases, J lost 3 bases, and 3 bases stayed unmatched. Germline CDR1 and CDR2: WSHSY and SAAADI. In nucleotides, the CDR3 is TGCGCCAGCAGTGCCAGGGGGTATGGAAACACCATATATTTT. This sequence encodes CASSARGYGNTIYF.

The chain joins TRBV27 to TRBJ1-4; 7 bases align to TRBD1. V lost 5 bases and J lost 5; bases outside the gene matches: 8. The germline V gene encodes CDR1 MNHEY and CDR2 SMNVEV (reference sequence). The CDR3 totals 15 residues. The CDR3 DNA reads TGTGCCAGCAGTGGGCCGGGACAGTCAAATGAAAAACTGTTTTTT. Its translation: CASSGPGQSNEKLFF.

Comment on this clone: The sample holds other DNA sequences that translate to the same CDR3. The chain links TRBV12-3 or TRBV12-4 to TRBJ2-1; D ambiguous. Trimming cost V 1 base and J 6 bases, with 4 bases left between them. The CDR3 contains 12 residues. This CDR3 reads CASSLGGNEQFF. The DNA for the CDR3 is TGTGCCAGCAGTTTAGGCGGCAATGAGCAGTTCTTC.

This clone appeared a single time. Here the CDR3 DNA reads TGTGCCAGCAGTTTGGCGGGGCTTGAAAAACTGTTTTTT. Its translation is CASSLAGLEKLFF. The gene calls are TRBV27 and TRBJ1-4, with D possibly matching TRBD1 (5 bases). The CDR3 sequence is 13 residues long. Trimming removed 3 bases at V and 7 bases at J, with 9 bases between. Germline V gives CDR1 MNHEY, CDR2 SMNVEV (reference sequence).

The genes are TRBV6-5 and TRBJ2-3; the D gene is possibly TRBD2 (6 bases). V gave up 5 bases and J gave up 1 base, with 13 bases separating them. Germline CDR1 MNHEY, CDR2 SVGAGI. CDR3 length equals 15 residues. Here the CDR3 reads CASSRDSARTDTQYF. Here the CDR3 DNA reads TGTGCCAGCAGTCGGGACTCCGCCCGCACAGATACGCAGTATTTT.

The rearrangement joins TRBV6-5 to TRBJ2-5; D gene ambiguous. The ends were cut back, 2 bases at V and 2 bases at J, with 6 bases in the middle. This CDR3 contains 13 residues. From germline, CDR1 is MNHEY and CDR2 SVGAGI. CDR3 DNA: TGTGCCAGCAGTTACCCCGGGCAAGAGACCCAGTACTTC. Translating it yields CASSYPGQETQYF.

The CDR3 coding sequence is TGTGCCAGCAGCGCCCGGACAAGTTCTAACTATGGCTACACCTTC. Its translation is CASSARTSSNYGYTF. The chain couples TRBV7-8 to TRBJ1-2, with D tentatively TRBD1 (5 bases). The CDR3 is 15 residues long. Germline V gene lookup returns CDR1 SGHVS and CDR2 FQNEAQ. Trimming took 5 bases from V and 0 from J, leaving 13 bases between them.

The V call is TRBV7-9, the J call TRBJ2-1; 8 positions agree with TRBD2. The CDR3 contains 16 residues. The trim removed 5 bases at V and 0 bases at J, leaving 6 bases unmatched. The germline gives CDR1 SEHNR, CDR2 FQNEAQ (reference sequence). CDR3 amino acids: CASSLRLASSYNEQFF. DNA for the CDR3: TGTGCCAGCAGCCTCCGACTAGCGAGCTCCTACAATGAGCAGTTCTTC.

This clone was observed a single time. The chain carries TRBV11-1 and TRBJ1-2; 9 positions match TRBD1. With 3 bases clipped from V and 2 bases from J, the junction kept 7 bases outside the gene matches. Germline lookup yields CDR1 SGHAT and CDR2 FQDESV (reference sequence). CDR3 length equals 16 residues. The CDR3 DNA reads as TGTGCCAGCAGCTTGGGGAGGACAGGGGTCAACTATGGCTACACCTTC. Translated, it gives CASSLGRTGVNYGYTF.

This chain links TRBV28 with TRBJ1-2, with a weak D call TRBD1 (6 bases). The CDR3 extends over 15 amino acids. V lost 4 bases and J 4 bases, leaving 16 bases between the germline ends. Germline V lookup: CDR1 MDHEN, CDR2 SYDVKM. The CDR3 region is CASSSPGTTTYGYTF. In DNA, the CDR3 is TGTGCCAGCAGTTCACCAGGGACAACGACCTATGGCTACACCTTC.

This chain uses TRBV11-3 with TRBJ1-1; the match to TRBD1 covers 9 bases. Germline CDR1 SGHNT, CDR2 YENEEA. There are 13 residues in the CDR3. The ends lost 3 bases at V and 7 bases at J; junction bases unmatched: 3. The CDR3 sequence: CASSFVTGGEAFF. The CDR3 nucleotides are TGTGCCAGCAGCTTCGTGACAGGGGGTGAAGCTTTCTTT.

J is TRBJ2-2 and V is TRBV24-1; D gene unclear. The CDR3 sequence is 15 residues long. Trimming took off 0 bases at V and 6 bases at J, with 10 bases between the two ends. Germline loops: CDR1 KGHDR, CDR2 SFDVKD. This CDR3 is CATSDLKSGPGELFF. The CDR3 nucleotides read TGTGCCACCAGTGATTTGAAGTCCGGTCCCGGGGAGCTGTTTTTT.

This clone has only a few counts. The chain combines TRBV28 with TRBJ2-3; 8 bases agree with TRBD2. The CDR3 is made up of 14 amino acids. The germline gives CDR1 MDHEN, CDR2 SYDVKM. J lost 3 bases, V lost 3 bases, and 2 bases had no gene match. The CDR3 reads CASSFVAGTDTQYF. The CDR3 DNA sequence: TGTGCCAGCAGTTTTGTAGCGGGAACAGATACGCAGTATTTT.

This clone was observed once. The chain is built from TRBV2 and TRBJ2-5; 8 bases fit TRBD2. After removal of 7 bases from V and 1 base from J, the junction contained 2 bases not matched to a gene. The germline CDR1 and CDR2 sequences are SNHLY and FYNNEI. This CDR3 spans 13 amino acids. The CDR3 region is CASKGLGQETQYF. CDR3 DNA sequence: TGTGCCAGCAAGGGACTAGGCCAAGAGACCCAGTACTTC.